The rows below give T cell receptor beta chains drawn from one sample of a study of cytomegalovirus exposure and HLA in healthy donors. Only in-frame clones appear in the TCRdb table, and some are missing; sequencing was by immunoSEQ multiplex PCR. The sample has about 150,000 clones; 80% are singletons. Sequencing input: PBMCs. These receptors were collected from a man aged 25-45 years in good health and CMV-seropositive. Each CDR3 is given with its conserved first and last residue. The D gene is left open where the match is weak. Clone size is not always given. Where it is, it says once, few, many or a class for expanded clones.

j_call clone_size d_call v_call cdr3_nt cdr3_aa
TRBJ2-5 many TRBD2 TRBV25-1 TGTGCCAGCAGTGAAAATAGAAGACTAGCGATCCAAGAGACCCAGTACTTC CASSENRRLAIQETQYF
TRBJ2-1 - TRBD1 TRBV6-1 TGTGCCAGCAGCCTAACAGGGGCCTCCTACAATGAGCAGTTCTTC CASSLTGASYNEQFF
TRBJ1-1 few - TRBV7-3 TGTGCCAGCAGCTTACTCCGTCTCCGGGGAGGCACTGAAGCTTTCTTT CASSLLRLRGGTEAFF
TRBJ2-7 - TRBD2 TRBV19 TGTGCCAGTAGTATTCGGCCTAGCGGGAGCGAGCAGTACTTC CASSIRPSGSEQYF
TRBJ1-2 - - TRBV2 TGTGCCAGCAGCTTGACAGTATATGGCTACACCTTC CASSLTVYGYTF
TRBJ2-5 - TRBD1 TRBV5-4 TGTGCCAGCAGCCTGACAGGGGCTAGGGAGACCCAGTACTTC CASSLTGARETQYF
TRBJ2-4 - TRBD2 TRBV28 TGTGCCAGCAGCCTTCCGGGACTAGCGGGAGGTATTCAGTACTTC CASSLPGLAGGIQYF
TRBJ2-3 - TRBD1 TRBV28 TGTGCCAGCAGTGGTACCCAGACAGGGATTCAGCCCACAGATACGCAGTATTTT CASSGTQTGIQPTDTQYF
TRBJ2-3 - TRBD2 TRBV5-4 TGTGCCAGCAGCTTAGCGGGAGGCACAGATACGCAGTATTTT CASSLAGGTDTQYF
TRBJ1-5 - TRBD1 TRBV2 TGTGCCAGCACTAAGGAGCAGGGGGCTGTTGAGCCCCAGCATTTT CASTKEQGAVEPQHF
TRBJ1-2 few - TRBV7-8 TGTGCCAGCAGCTTAGATCAAGTCGGGGGTTCGAACTATGGCTACACCTTC CASSLDQVGGSNYGYTF
TRBJ1-4 - TRBD1 TRBV6-1 TGTGCCAGCAGCCGGGACAGGGGGAATAATGAAAAACTGTTTTTT CASSRDRGNNEKLFF
TRBJ2-4 - - TRBV6-1 TGTGCCAGCATTGAAAGCTTCGGGGGACTGTACTTC CASIESFGGLYF
TRBJ2-3 - - TRBV27 TGTGCCAGCAGTGAACTAGCCGATCTAGATACGCAGTATTTT CASSELADLDTQYF
TRBJ2-7 - - TRBV6-5 TGTGCCAGCAGTTTACAGGGCCCTAGCTCCTACGAGCAGTACTTC CASSLQGPSSYEQYF
TRBJ1-2 - - TRBV28 TGTGCCAGTAAAAGTGGCGGATCCTATGGCTACACCTTC CASKSGGSYGYTF
TRBJ2-7 - TRBD2 TRBV19 TGTGCCAGTAGTATATCCGTGGGACTAGCGGGAAACTACGAGCAGTACTTC CASSISVGLAGNYEQYF